One sample yielded the 17 T cell receptor beta chains listed below, sequenced in a study of blood T cell repertoires in COVID-19. The assay was immunoSEQ multiplex PCR, and TCRdb's table has in-frame clones only and misses some. The top ten hold approximately 0.7% of the sample, which has fewer than 250,000 clones, roughly nine tenths seen once. The sequencing input was peripheral blood. These receptors all come from a man aged 35-49 years with acute or convalescent COVID-19.

This chain uses TRBV6-5 with TRBJ2-7, with no clear D. Germline V gene sequence: CDR1 MNHEY, CDR2 SVGAGI. The CDR3 has 13 residues. The V and J ends lost 0 bases and 6 bases respectively, with 9 bases between them. This CDR3 is CASSYSLLGEQYF. Here the CDR3 DNA reads TGTGCCAGCAGTTACTCGTTGCTCGGCGAGCAGTACTTC.

The chain uses TRBV7-3 and TRBJ2-1, with a weak D call TRBD1 (7 bases). V was trimmed by 6 bases and J by 2 bases, leaving 14 bases between them. Germline CDR1 reads SGHTA; CDR2 reads FQGTGA. This CDR3 has 15 residues. The CDR3 DNA follows: TGTGCCAGCAGTCCTTCAGGGGGGACCTACAATGAGCAGTTCTTC. This sequence encodes CASSPSGGTYNEQFF.

This clone has a single count. The chain links TRBV10-3 to TRBJ2-1; 7 nucleotides line up with TRBD1. The CDR3 consists of 16 residues. V lost 5 bases, J lost 2 bases, and 9 bases stayed unmatched. Germline CDR1 and CDR2: ENHRY and SYGVKD. CDR3 residues: CAISYPPGQPYNEQFF. Written as DNA, the CDR3 is TGTGCCATCAGTTACCCGCCGGGACAGCCCTACAATGAGCAGTTCTTC.

This clone has a single count. This chain links TRBV4-3 with TRBJ2-1; 11 bases line up with TRBD1. Germline CDR1 reads LGHNA; CDR2 reads YSLEER. V lost 4 bases to trimming and J lost 4 bases; unmatched junction nucleotides: 6. CDR3 length: 16 amino acids. This CDR3 is CASSRQGQGGYNEQFF. In nucleotides, the CDR3 is TGCGCCAGCAGCCGACAGGGACAGGGGGGGTACAATGAGCAGTTCTTC.

The chain uses TRBV5-5 and TRBJ1-2; D not certain. Germline assignment: CDR1 SGHKS and CDR2 YYEKEE (reference sequence). The CDR3 runs 14 residues. V lost 5 bases and J lost 1, with 12 bases in between. The CDR3 DNA is TGTGCCAGCAGTAAGGCGGCAGTTAACTATGGCTACACCTTC. It codes for CASSKAAVNYGYTF.

The gene calls are TRBV2 and TRBJ2-2, with 8 positions matching TRBD1. The ends lost 10 bases at V and 3 bases at J; junction bases unmatched: 7. Germline V gene data show CDR1 as SNHLY and CDR2 as FYNNEI. The length of the CDR3 is 14 residues. The CDR3 loop is CATQGAIYTGELFF. CDR3 bases: TGTGCCACCCAGGGGGCGATCTACACCGGGGAGCTGTTTTTT.

This chain joins TRBV24-1 and TRBJ2-3; D uncertain. Trimming left V 5 bases short and J 1 base short, with 9 bases between. CDR1 is KGHDR, CDR2 SFDVKD, per germline. The CDR3 runs 14 residues. Written as DNA, the CDR3 is TGTGCCACCAGTGCCGCACGAGGCACAGATACGCAGTATTTT. Its protein is CATSAARGTDTQYF.

In this sample, this clone turned up many times. The V and J genes are TRBV2 and TRBJ2-7, with 8 nucleotides matching TRBD1. This CDR3 has 15 amino acids. Germline lookup yields CDR1 SNHLY and CDR2 FYNNEI. Unmatched junction bases numbered 9, after V lost 3 bases and J lost 5 bases. CDR3 DNA: TGTGCCAGCAGTGATCCGGGACAGGAATTTCACGAGCAGTACTTC. Its translation: CASSDPGQEFHEQYF.

The chain links TRBV5-1 to TRBJ2-1, with D perhaps matching TRBD1 (6 bases). CDR1 and CDR2 from the germline V gene are SGHRS and YFSETQ. The V end lost 7 bases, the J end lost 0 bases, and 14 bases lay between the germline ends. The CDR3 has 15 residues. The CDR3 spells CASSYRANSYNEQFF. DNA of the CDR3: TGCGCCAGCTCTTACAGGGCCAACTCCTACAATGAGCAGTTCTTC.

V usage is TRBV19 and J usage is TRBJ1-2; 7 bases match TRBD1. In germline, CDR1 is LNHDA, CDR2 SQIVND (reference sequence). J lost 4 bases, V lost 6 bases, and 17 bases had no gene match. This CDR3 has 17 amino acids. Written as DNA, the CDR3 is TGTGCCAGTAGGATATCCCCGGGACAGAATGGGATCTATGGCTACACCTTC. Protein: CASRISPGQNGIYGYTF.

This CDR3 reads CASSQGLSSYNEQFF. The CDR3 bases are TGTGCCAGCAGCCAAGGACTCAGCTCCTACAATGAGCAGTTCTTC. The chain links TRBV3-1 (or the pseudogene TRBV3-2) to TRBJ2-1; D remains unclear. The germline V gene has CDR1 LGHDT and CDR2 YNNKEL (reference sequence). Trimming took 1 base from V and 0 from J, leaving 7 bases between them. This CDR3 has 15 residues.

V usage is TRBV28 and J usage is TRBJ1-1, with D maybe TRBD1 (5 bases). V was clipped by 6 bases and J by 5 bases, with 10 bases between them. Germline V gene lookup returns CDR1 MDHEN and CDR2 SYDVKM. This CDR3 has 12 residues. CDR3: CASSRARTEAFF. CDR3 nucleotides: TGTGCCAGCAGCAGGGCGAGGACTGAAGCTTTCTTT.

V is TRBV24-1 and J is TRBJ2-3; D gene ambiguous. The CDR3 is made up of 13 amino acids. Deletions cut 4 bases from V and 6 bases from J, with 10 bases between. CDR1 KGHDR and CDR2 SFDVKD come from the germline V gene. CDR3 nucleotides: TGTGCCACCAGTGAGGGCAGCTCGGATACGCAGTATTTT. Residues: CATSEGSSDTQYF.

This clone was detected a few times. The J gene is TRBJ2-7, the V gene TRBV27, with 10 bases fitting TRBD1. This CDR3 spans 14 amino acids. From germline, CDR1 is MNHEY and CDR2 SMNVEV (reference sequence). With V trimmed by 3 bases and J by 6 bases, 5 bases remained unmatched. The CDR3 reads CASSLSGTGVEQYF. In nucleotides, the CDR3 is TGTGCCAGCAGTTTGTCCGGGACAGGGGTCGAGCAGTACTTC.

This chain connects TRBV7-9 to TRBJ1-1, with D uncertain. The V gene's germline CDR1 is SEHNR and CDR2 FQNEAQ (reference sequence). The CDR3 covers 14 residues. Trimming shortened V by 4 bases and J by 1 base, and 10 bases separated the two germline ends. CDR3 nucleotides: TGTGCCAGCAGCTCCTCCCGGTGGAACACTGAAGCTTTCTTT. This gives the protein CASSSSRWNTEAFF.

This chain connects TRBV15 to TRBJ1-2; weak D call: TRBD1 (5 bases). CDR3 length: 15 residues. CDR1 and CDR2 from the germline V gene are LNHNV and YYDKDF (reference sequence). The V end was cut by 5 bases, the J end by 3 bases, with 16 bases between. CDR3 DNA: TGTGCCACCAGCTCAAGACTGGGGGGGGACTATGGCTACACCTTC. Translation gives CATSSRLGGDYGYTF.

The chain links TRBV28 to TRBJ2-7; TRBD2 matches 14 bases. CDR3 size: 15 residues. Per germline, CDR1 MDHEN and CDR2 SYDVKM. J lost 5 bases, V lost 6 bases, and 6 bases had no gene match. The CDR3 nucleotides are TGTGCCAGCAGCTTGGGACTAGCGGGAGAGCACGAGCAGTACTTC. Protein sequence: CASSLGLAGEHEQYF.